This is a list of T cell receptor beta chains from one sample in a study of blood T cell repertoires in COVID-19. This table comes from immunoSEQ multiplex PCR, and its TCRdb copy is limited to in-frame clones, with some not included. The table has about 75,000 clones, around 84% seen once; the top ten hold under 25%. The sample was peripheral blood. These receptors were taken from a woman aged 45-59 years with acute or convalescent COVID-19. The conserved cysteine and the conserved F or W are not part of the CDR3 here.

TRBV6-5	TRBJ2-2	ASSYSQGLRRELF
TRBV28	TRBJ2-4	ASSPGTGENIQY
TRBV5-8	TRBJ2-3	ASSLSTDTQY
TRBV14	TRBJ2-7	ASSRYSSYEQY
TRBV10-2	TRBJ1-5	ASSRQPNQPQH
TRBV7-3	TRBJ1-5	ASSPPETMGQPQH
TRBV11-2	TRBJ2-7	ASSLSGLSYEQY
TRBV19	TRBJ2-3	ASSRTGSLDTQY
TRBV6-2/TRBV6-3	TRBJ2-1	ASSYSTLDSNEQF
TRBV4-3	TRBJ2-1	ASSQDPRGAYNEQF
TRBV19	TRBJ2-7	ASSIQGAGDEQY
TRBV6-2/TRBV6-3	TRBJ2-2	ASSLTWRELF
TRBV2	TRBJ1-1	ASSLQGVTEAF
TRBV5-4	TRBJ1-1	ASSPRGENTEAF
TRBV2	TRBJ1-1	ASTRDRGTEAF
TRBV6-4	TRBJ2-1	ASSELTGDEQF
TRBV9	TRBJ2-3	ASSPNLASTQY
TRBV19	TRBJ1-4	ASSPSRSPNEKLF